The clone carrying this T cell receptor beta chain was counted a few times. The antigen is unknown. The source of the sample is a study of blood T cells in healthy people across ages. General observations from the study: When set beside aged donors, long-lived donors presented more naive CD4+ cells and higher diversity.

A second PCR of roughly 6 to 12 cycles used a sample-barcoded 5' primer and a J-beta primer mix. Each cDNA was tagged by a template-switch adaptor containing 12 random nucleotides. TCRdb ran MiXCR on the 5' RACE reads and lists one entry per CDR3 protein. The sample includes around 1,000,000 distinct CDR3 sequences, less than 45% of them seen just once. V was pared by 4 bases and J by 1 base, with 12 bases between. CDR1 DFQATT and CDR2 SNEGSKA come from the germline V gene (reference sequence). The CDR3 spans 14 residues. Source material: blood. The J gene is TRBJ2-3, the V gene TRBV20-1; D possibly corresponds to TRBD1 (6 bases). This receptor was identified in a man between 18 and 29 years old in good health. As DNA, the CDR3 is TGCAGTGCTATCCACAGGGTGGGCACAGATACGCAGTATTTT. Residues: CSAIHRVGTDTQYF.